The 18 T cell receptor beta chains below come from one sample, sequenced in a study of blood T cell repertoires in COVID-19. Generated by immunoSEQ multiplex PCR, the TCRdb table keeps only in-frame clones and is missing some. The sample consists of about 130,000 clones, about four fifths of them appearing once. Material for sequencing was peripheral blood. The origin of the receptors is a man between 35 and 55 years old with active or convalescent COVID-19.

The chain has TRBV19 and TRBJ2-1, with TRBD2 identical over 7 bases. The germline V gene has CDR1 LNHDA and CDR2 SQIVND (reference sequence). The V gene end was trimmed by 7 bases and the J gene end by 7 bases; junction bases not matched to a gene: 4. The CDR3 extends over 12 amino acids. The CDR3 reads CASTPGGNEQFF. DNA for the CDR3: TGTGCCAGTACCCCGGGGGGAAATGAGCAGTTCTTC.

This clone was seen a single time. The chain has TRBV5-1 and TRBJ1-5, with a tentative D call TRBD1 (5 bases). V was clipped by 0 bases and J by 4 bases, with 17 bases between them. The CDR3 spans 17 residues. Germline V gene lookup returns CDR1 SGHRS and CDR2 YFSETQ. The CDR3 bases are TGCGCCAGCAGCTTGGCTCCCAGGACCGGGGGTAATCAGCCCCAGCATTTT. It is translated as CASSLAPRTGGNQPQHF.

This clone was picked up a small number of times. The chain carries TRBV29-1 and TRBJ2-2; the match to TRBD1 covers 9 bases. This CDR3 contains 15 residues. From germline, CDR1 is SQVTM and CDR2 ANQGSEA. V gave up 5 bases and J gave up 4 bases; unmatched junction bases: 8. In DNA, the CDR3 is TGCAGCGTTCGAACCGGGACAGGGAGCACCGGGGAGCTGTTTTTT. This encodes CSVRTGTGSTGELFF.

This chain connects TRBV5-1 to TRBJ2-3, with no clear D. Germline values: CDR1 SGHRS, CDR2 YFSETQ. The CDR3 covers 15 residues. The ends were cut back, 0 bases at V and 2 bases at J, with 10 bases in the middle. The CDR3 DNA sequence: TGCGCCAGCAGCTTGGCAAATGGCCACACAGATACGCAGTATTTT. This sequence encodes CASSLANGHTDTQYF.

The chain carries TRBV5-4 and TRBJ2-4; TRBD2 matches 8 bases. Unmatched junction bases numbered 3, after V lost 4 bases and J lost 0 bases. The CDR3 is made up of 15 amino acids. Germline CDR1 SGHNT, CDR2 YYREEE (reference sequence). The CDR3 region has the DNA TGTGCCAGCAGCCGCGGGGGGTTAGCCAAAAACATTCAGTACTTC. Protein product: CASSRGGLAKNIQYF.

This chain links TRBV3-1 (or the pseudogene TRBV3-2) with TRBJ1-2; tentatively, D is TRBD1 (5 bases). Germline loops: CDR1 LGHDT, CDR2 YNNKEL (reference sequence). With 3 bases removed from V and 4 bases from J, the gap between germline ends came to 15 bases. The CDR3 is 15 amino acids. CDR3 protein: CASSHAQTASYGYTF. The CDR3 bases are TGTGCCAGCAGCCACGCGCAGACAGCTTCCTATGGCTACACCTTC.

V usage is TRBV7-2 and J usage is TRBJ1-2; D is perhaps TRBD1 (6 bases). The V end lost 4 bases, the J end lost 2 bases, and 14 bases lay between the germline ends. CDR1 is SGHTA, CDR2 FQGNSA, per germline. This CDR3 spans 15 amino acids. CDR3 sequence (DNA): TGTGCCAGCAGCTATGACAGGACTTCCAACTATGGCTACACCTTC. It encodes CASSYDRTSNYGYTF.

The chain joins TRBV18 to TRBJ2-7; perhaps TRBD1 as D (6 bases). Trimming removed 3 bases at V and 5 bases at J, with 11 bases between. This CDR3 has 13 amino acids. Germline V gene lookup returns CDR1 KGHSH and CDR2 LQKENI. CDR3 protein: CASSPLQGNEQYF. The CDR3 DNA reads as TGTGCCAGCTCACCTCTACAGGGTAACGAGCAGTACTTC.

This clone has more than one count but fewer than ten. This chain links TRBV18 with TRBJ2-7; 11 bases agree with TRBD2. The CDR3 is made up of 15 amino acids. Germline CDR1 and CDR2: KGHSH and LQKENI. V lost 5 bases, J lost 1 base, and 4 bases stayed unmatched. In DNA, the CDR3 is TGTGCCAGCTCAACCACTAGCGGGGGATCCTACGAGCAGTACTTC. Translated, it gives CASSTTSGGSYEQYF.

The chain employs TRBV14 and TRBJ2-5; unclear D gene. Germline V CDR1 and CDR2: SGHDN, FVKESK. The CDR3 consists of 11 residues. V shed 3 bases and J shed 12 bases, with 11 bases lying between them. CDR3 in DNA: TGTGCCAGCAGCCAGGCACAGATAAAGTACTTC. Residues: CASSQAQIKYF.

This clone was picked up a small number of times. In the same sample, other DNA sequences code for this CDR3. The gene calls are TRBV7-9 and TRBJ1-3; 8 bases are a match to TRBD1. The J segment lost 2 bases and the V segment lost 3 bases, leaving 0 bases of the junction unmatched. This CDR3 region has 14 residues. Looked up from germline, CDR1 is SEHNR and CDR2 is FQNEAQ (reference sequence). The DNA for the CDR3 is TGTGCCAGCAGCTTGACAGGGGCTGGAAACACCATATATTTT. It encodes CASSLTGAGNTIYF.

The rearrangement uses TRBV2 and TRBJ2-1, with TRBD2 as a possible D gene (5 bases). CDR3 length: 10 amino acids. Germline lookup yields CDR1 SNHLY and CDR2 FYNNEI. V was shortened by 6 bases and J by 10 bases, with 7 bases between the two germline ends. The DNA for the CDR3 is TGTGCCAGCAGCGGGGTAGAGCAGTTCTTC. Protein sequence: CASSGVEQFF.

This chain joins TRBV13 and TRBJ2-2, with 11 bases identical to TRBD1. The CDR3 consists of 16 residues. V gave up 3 bases and J gave up 4 bases; unmatched junction bases: 4. Germline CDR1 and CDR2: PRHDT and FYEKMQ (reference sequence). The CDR3 protein is CASSFKGQGGTGELFF. The CDR3 bases are TGTGCCAGCAGCTTTAAGGGACAGGGGGGCACCGGGGAGCTGTTTTTT. Using reference TRBV13 and TRBJ2-2 for the parts outside the CDR3, the full variable domain is AAGVIQSPRHLIKEKRETATLKCYPIPRHDTVYWYQQGPGQDPQFLISFYEKMQSDKGSIPDRFSAQQFSDYHSELNMSSLELGDSALYFCASSFKGQGGTGELFFGEGSRLTVL.

The chain employs TRBV5-1 and TRBJ2-3; 8 bases fit TRBD1. The germline gives CDR1 SGHRS, CDR2 YFSETQ. The CDR3 contains 15 residues. The junction had 9 bases not matched to a gene; V was cut back by 7 bases and J by 2 bases. The CDR3 loop is CASCAGTGHTDTQYF. Written as DNA, the CDR3 is TGCGCCAGCTGCGCCGGGACAGGCCACACAGATACGCAGTATTTT.

V and J are TRBV5-1 and TRBJ2-1, with TRBD2 matching over 7 bases. Germline V lookup: CDR1 SGHRS, CDR2 YFSETQ. V lost 3 bases, J lost 5 bases, and 5 bases stayed unmatched. The CDR3 runs 14 residues. The CDR3 sequence is CASSSGTNNNEQFF. Here the CDR3 DNA reads TGCGCCAGCAGCTCCGGGACTAACAACAATGAGCAGTTCTTC.

The rearrangement links TRBV18 to TRBJ2-5; D is possibly TRBD1 (5 bases). CDR1 KGHSH and CDR2 LQKENI come from the germline V gene. Between the trimmed V and J ends, which lost 5 bases and 5 bases, there was a span of 15 bases. The CDR3 has 14 amino acids. The DNA of the CDR3 is TGTGCCAGCTCATCCATTACCTCAGGGGAGACCCAGTACTTC. As protein: CASSSITSGETQYF.

The J gene is TRBJ1-6, the V gene TRBV18; TRBD1 matches at 9 bases. The ends lost 1 base at V and 6 bases at J; junction bases unmatched: 10. Germline CDR1 KGHSH, CDR2 LQKENI. This CDR3 comprises 18 residues. CDR3 sequence reads: CASSPQTDRGDFNSPLHF. In nucleotides, the CDR3 is TGTGCCAGCTCACCACAGACGGACAGGGGAGATTTTAATTCACCCCTCCACTTT.

V usage is TRBV19 and J usage is TRBJ2-3; tentatively, D is TRBD2 (6 bases). Trimming left V 5 bases short and J 3 bases short, with 12 bases between. Germline values: CDR1 LNHDA, CDR2 SQIVND (reference sequence). This CDR3 region has 14 residues. CDR3 nucleotide sequence: TGTGCCAGTAGTGGAAGACTAGTTACAGATACGCAGTATTTT. Its translation is CASSGRLVTDTQYF.